This paragraph covers one TCR beta chain sequence. Its specific antigen is unknown. No per-base quality is available; no much larger clone lies one base away. The sample originates from a study of control samples from healthy donors and cancer patients (dated by TCRdb to 2020 to 2022). Library construction relied on the immunoSEQ multiplex PCR assay. TCRdb retrieved this table from immuneACCESS and kept in-frame rearrangements only. Not all clones are present; in checked studies, unresolved V genes account for under half, and no reason is known for the remainder. This sample comprises 90,000 or so clones, less than 90% of them detected only once. The ten largest clones represent roughly 7.6% of the sample. The germline V gene supplies CDR1 SGHVS and CDR2 FQNEAQ. CDR3 length: 15 amino acids, cysteine to phenylalanine. Just CDR3 DNA is preserved here, 45 bases in frame from base 1. V loses 5 bases, J loses 4 bases, and the germline ends lie 18 bases apart.

The sequence derives from an older woman in good health. The chain uses TRBV7-8 and TRBJ2-7; matching of 6 bases hints at TRBD2 as the D gene. The sequenced sample consisted of blood. This receptor has the CDR3 CASSLRRDDLYEQYF. The DNA sequence is given as TGTGCCAGCAGCCTGCGGCGGGATGATCTATACGAGCAGTACTTC.